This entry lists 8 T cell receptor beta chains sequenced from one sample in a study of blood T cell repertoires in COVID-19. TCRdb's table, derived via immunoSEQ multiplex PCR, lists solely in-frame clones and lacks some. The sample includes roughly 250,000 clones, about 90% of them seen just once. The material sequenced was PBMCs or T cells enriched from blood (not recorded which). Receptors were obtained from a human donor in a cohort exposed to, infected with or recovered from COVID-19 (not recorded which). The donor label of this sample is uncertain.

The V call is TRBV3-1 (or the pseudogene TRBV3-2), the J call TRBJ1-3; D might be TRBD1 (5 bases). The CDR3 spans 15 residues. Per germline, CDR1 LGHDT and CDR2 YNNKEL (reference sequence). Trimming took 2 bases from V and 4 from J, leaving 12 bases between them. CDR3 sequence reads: CASSQTLTAGNTIYF. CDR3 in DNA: TGTGCCAGCAGCCAAACACTGACAGCCGGAAACACCATATATTTT.

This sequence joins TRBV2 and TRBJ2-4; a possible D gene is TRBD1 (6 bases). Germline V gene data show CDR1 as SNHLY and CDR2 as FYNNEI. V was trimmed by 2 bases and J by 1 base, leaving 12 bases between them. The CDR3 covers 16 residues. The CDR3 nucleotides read TGTGCCAGCAGTGAAATTGAAAGGGGGGCCAAAAACATTCAGTACTTC. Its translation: CASSEIERGAKNIQYF.

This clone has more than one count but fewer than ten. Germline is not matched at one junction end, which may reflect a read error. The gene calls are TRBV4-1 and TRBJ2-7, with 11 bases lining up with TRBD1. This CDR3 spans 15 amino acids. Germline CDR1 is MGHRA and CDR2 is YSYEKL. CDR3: CASSQVGTGGYEQYF. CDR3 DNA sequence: TGCGCCAGCAGTCAAGTCGGGACAGGGGGCTACGAGCAGTACTTC.

This chain's CDR3 is CASSDRGWDEQYF. The CDR3 bases are TGTGCCAGCAGTGACAGGGGTTGGGACGAGCAGTACTTC. This chain uses TRBV2 with TRBJ2-7; weak D call: TRBD1 (6 bases). Germline assignment: CDR1 SNHLY and CDR2 FYNNEI. The CDR3 sequence is 13 residues long. V lost 3 bases, J lost 5 bases, and 11 bases lay in between.

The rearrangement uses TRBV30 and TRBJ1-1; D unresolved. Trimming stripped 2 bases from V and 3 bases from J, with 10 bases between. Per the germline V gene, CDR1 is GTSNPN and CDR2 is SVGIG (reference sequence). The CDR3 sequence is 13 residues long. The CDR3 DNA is TGTGCCTGGAGTACTAGGAGGGACACTGAAGCTTTCTTT. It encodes CAWSTRRDTEAFF.

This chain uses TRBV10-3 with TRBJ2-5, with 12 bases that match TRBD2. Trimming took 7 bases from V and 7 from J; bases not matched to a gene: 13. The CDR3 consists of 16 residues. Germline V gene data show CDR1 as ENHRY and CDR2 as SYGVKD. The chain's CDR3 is CAITDKTSGGRGTQYF. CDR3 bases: TGTGCCATCACCGACAAGACTAGCGGGGGCCGGGGGACCCAGTACTTC.

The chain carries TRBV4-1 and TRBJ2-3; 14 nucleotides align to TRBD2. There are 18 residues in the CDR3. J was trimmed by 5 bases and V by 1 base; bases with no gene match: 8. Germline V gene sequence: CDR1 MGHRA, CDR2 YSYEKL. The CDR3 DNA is TGCGCCAGCAGCCAAGGGTCGGGACTAGCGGGGGCCGTAGATACGCAGTATTTT. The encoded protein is CASSQGSGLAGAVDTQYF.

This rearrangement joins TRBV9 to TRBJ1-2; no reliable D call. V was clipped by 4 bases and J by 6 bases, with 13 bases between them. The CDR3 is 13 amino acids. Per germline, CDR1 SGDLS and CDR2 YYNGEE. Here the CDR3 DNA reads TGTGCCAGCAGCCTCCGAGATAGCCATGGCTACACCTTC. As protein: CASSLRDSHGYTF.